These 8 T cell receptor beta chains were all obtained from the same sample, sequenced in a study of cytomegalovirus exposure and HLA in healthy donors. Primers included in the PCR were 60 Vbeta and 13 Jbeta primers. Data came from immunoSEQ multiplex PCR; TCRdb stores just in-frame clones and leaves some out. The sample holds about 160,000 clones; roughly three quarters are singletons and the top ten take 4% to 5%. Sequencing was performed on PBMCs. The source of these receptors is a man between 18 and 29 years old in good health and CMV-seropositive.

This clone was observed a few times. The rearrangement links TRBV7-9 to TRBJ2-5; TRBD1 might be the D (5 bases). Germline V gene data show CDR1 as SEHNR and CDR2 as FQNEAQ (reference sequence). V was shortened by 4 bases and J by 5 bases, with 20 bases between the two germline ends. The CDR3 is 16 amino acids. The CDR3 loop reads CASSSVLGARSETQYF. The CDR3 region has the DNA TGTGCCAGCAGCTCAGTGTTAGGGGCGCGTTCGGAGACCCAGTACTTC.

This chain joins TRBV11-2 and TRBJ1-1; 7 bases agree with TRBD1. Germline-derived CDR1 and CDR2 are SGHAT and FQNNGV. The V and J ends lost 2 bases and 0 bases, in that order; junction bases with no gene match: 9. The CDR3 covers 17 residues. The CDR3 DNA reads TGTGCCAGCAGCTTATATAGGGGGACAGTTATGAACACTGAAGCTTTCTTT. Its translation is CASSLYRGTVMNTEAFF. The entire variable domain, with the rest obtained from reference TRBV11-2 and TRBJ1-1, is as follows: EAGVAQSPRYKIIEKRQSVAFWCNPISGHATLYWYQQILGQGPKLLIQFQNNGVVDDSQLPKDRFSAERLKGVDSTLKIQPAKLEDSAVYLCASSLYRGTVMNTEAFFGQGTRLTVV.

The CDR3, as DNA: TGCGCCAGCAGCCAAGTTCTAGCGGGGGGACCCAGCTCCTACAATGAGCAGTTCTTC. The encoded protein is CASSQVLAGGPSSYNEQFF. This rearrangement joins TRBV4-1 to TRBJ2-1, with TRBD2 matching over 11 bases. Germline V gene lookup returns CDR1 MGHRA and CDR2 YSYEKL. V lost 1 base and J lost 0; bases outside the gene matches: 8. This CDR3 has 19 residues.

This clone appeared a few times. CDR3 DNA: TGTGCCAGCAGTGAACAGGGTCAGAGCACTGAAGCTTTCTTT. Protein sequence: CASSEQGQSTEAFF. The chain uses TRBV6-1 and TRBJ1-1; D is perhaps TRBD1 (5 bases). Trimming stripped 2 bases from V and 4 bases from J, with 11 bases between. The CDR3 is 14 residues long. CDR1 is MNHNS and CDR2 is SASEGT in the germline V gene.

The V gene is TRBV19, the J gene TRBJ1-2; maybe TRBD1 (5 bases). Germline CDR1 LNHDA, CDR2 SQIVND (reference sequence). Trimming shortened V by 5 bases and J by 2 bases, and 9 bases separated the two germline ends. This CDR3 contains 13 residues. The CDR3 DNA reads TGTGCCAGTAGTCCAGGGTCAAACTATGGCTACACCTTC. As protein: CASSPGSNYGYTF.

CDR3: CASSVEQGGNQPQHF. CDR3 DNA: TGTGCCAGCAGTGTTGAGCAGGGGGGTAATCAGCCCCAGCATTTT. J is TRBJ1-5 and V is TRBV2; the match to TRBD1 covers 7 bases. CDR3 length equals 15 residues. Germline CDR1 is SNHLY and CDR2 is FYNNEI. Germline trimming cut 4 bases from V and 4 bases from J; bases unmatched to any gene: 7.

The chain carries TRBV19 and TRBJ2-2; D possibly corresponds to TRBD1 (6 bases). The CDR3 spans 15 residues. Per the germline V gene, CDR1 is LNHDA and CDR2 is SQIVND (reference sequence). The V end lost 3 bases, the J end lost 2 bases, and 10 bases lay between the germline ends. The CDR3: CASSMLQGNTGELFF. CDR3 nucleotide sequence: TGTGCCAGTAGTATGTTACAGGGCAACACCGGGGAGCTGTTTTTT.

This clone was detected a few times. The J gene is TRBJ1-2, the V gene TRBV2, with 10 positions matching TRBD1. CDR3 size: 15 residues. The V segment lost 4 bases and the J segment 7 bases; nucleotides outside the gene matches: 9. In germline, CDR1 is SNHLY, CDR2 FYNNEI. This CDR3 reads CASSGPRDRGVGYTF. CDR3 nucleotide sequence: TGTGCCAGCAGTGGCCCTAGGGACAGGGGAGTTGGCTACACCTTC.